This is a list of T cell receptor beta chains from one sample in a study of spatial heterogeneity in lung cancer. TCRdb passed the 5' RACE reads through MiXCR, listing each CDR3 protein once. Counted here are some 78,000 distinct CDR3 sequences, 8% occurring once; the ten biggest clones make up about 6.8%. The sequenced sample was PBMCs, obtained at surgery. The receptors were gathered from a male donor with early-stage non-small cell lung cancer. Both conserved end residues are part of each CDR3. D genes are given only for firm matches. Expanded clones get a size class; other rows say once, few or many, or leave the size out.

V	size	J	D	CDR3
TRBV9	many	TRBJ2-5	TRBD1	CASSVAPGQGPYQETQYF
TRBV30	few	TRBJ1-5	TRBD1	CAWRDGTARWGNQPQHF
TRBV6-5	few	TRBJ2-7	TRBD2	CASSGGLAVEQYF
TRBV10-3	.	TRBJ2-2	.	CAITGGANTGELFF
TRBV4-1	.	TRBJ1-4	.	CASSQDSARGNEKLFF
TRBV5-1	few	TRBJ2-7	.	CASSLAASTGEQYF
TRBV5-1	many	TRBJ2-1	.	CASSPQTRSEQFF
TRBV20-1	many	TRBJ1-2	.	CSARVQIYGYTF
TRBV6-5	few	TRBJ2-1	.	CASSYSYNGVLVF
TRBV5-1	few	TRBJ1-1	.	CASSTGPNTEAFF
TRBV6-2/TRBV6-3	.	TRBJ2-1	.	CASSYTSFNEQFF
TRBV12-3/TRBV12-4	.	TRBJ2-1	.	CASSLAPRGSEQFF
TRBV19	many	TRBJ1-5	.	CASSKLNNQPQHF
TRBV7-2	few	TRBJ2-5	TRBD2	CASSSGVASGYQETQYF
TRBV20-1	many	TRBJ2-7	TRBD2	CSARDGTSGSYEQYF
TRBV10-3	few	TRBJ2-5	TRBD2	CAISAGGGETQYF
TRBV5-1	.	TRBJ2-7	TRBD1	CASSPIGGYYEQYF
TRBV27	many	TRBJ2-7	.	CASGSGSRLYF
TRBV27	many	TRBJ1-4	.	CASRATGRNEKLFF
TRBV6-2/TRBV6-3	many	TRBJ1-5	TRBD1	CASRSIDRGNQPQHF
TRBV6-2/TRBV6-3	few	TRBJ2-3	TRBD2	CASSYSSGGPRSTDTQYF
TRBV30	few	TRBJ2-3	.	CAWARTVGDTQYF
TRBV30	many	TRBJ2-7	.	CARGATPQYF
TRBV6-6	.	TRBJ2-5	TRBD2	CASSLAGMSETQYF
TRBV20-1	many	TRBJ2-1	.	CSAPDAIVLGNEQFF
TRBV9	many	TRBJ2-1	.	CASSVGILSSYNEQFF
TRBV7-2	many	TRBJ2-5	.	CASSTNREETQYF
TRBV5-1	.	TRBJ2-2	.	CASSPMGADTGELFF
TRBV7-3	many	TRBJ2-1	TRBD2	CASSSSSSGAQNEQFF
TRBV20-1	many	TRBJ1-1	.	CSAPSPPMNTEAFF
TRBV29-1	many	TRBJ2-1	TRBD1	CSVDPTGPNSYNEQFF
TRBV27	many	TRBJ2-3	TRBD1	CASSSTGGLTDTQYF
TRBV20-1	.	TRBJ1-3	.	CSAPVSSGNTIYF
TRBV5-1	many	TRBJ2-7	.	CASSFTLSYEQYF
TRBV30	many	TRBJ2-1	.	CAWSVRGGLRNEQFF
TRBV10-3	few	TRBJ2-1	TRBD1	CAISDRGDEQFF
TRBV6-1	many	TRBJ1-2	.	CASTHTSIGYTF
TRBV2	many	TRBJ2-1	TRBD2	CASSDFTSGINNEQFF
TRBV10-3	many	TRBJ1-5	.	CAISPSEGNQPQHF
TRBV2	.	TRBJ2-5	TRBD1	CASSGTGEETQYF
TRBV21-1	few	TRBJ1-1	.	CASSVTGSSTEAFF
TRBV5-1	many	TRBJ2-5	TRBD2	CASRTSGSETQYF
TRBV9	few	TRBJ2-7	.	CASSVGGRATDEQYF